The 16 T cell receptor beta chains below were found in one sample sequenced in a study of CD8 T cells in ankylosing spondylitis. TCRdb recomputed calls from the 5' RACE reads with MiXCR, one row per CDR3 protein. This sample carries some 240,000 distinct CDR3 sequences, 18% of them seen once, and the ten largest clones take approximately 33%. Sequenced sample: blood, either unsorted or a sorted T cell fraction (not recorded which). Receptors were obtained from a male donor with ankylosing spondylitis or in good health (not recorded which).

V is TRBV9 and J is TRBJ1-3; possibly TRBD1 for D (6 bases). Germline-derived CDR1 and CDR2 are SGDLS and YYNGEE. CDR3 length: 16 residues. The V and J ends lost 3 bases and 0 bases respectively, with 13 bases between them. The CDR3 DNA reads TGTGCCAGCAGCGACCTCCAGGGGAACTCTGGAAACACCATATATTTT. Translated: CASSDLQGNSGNTIYF.

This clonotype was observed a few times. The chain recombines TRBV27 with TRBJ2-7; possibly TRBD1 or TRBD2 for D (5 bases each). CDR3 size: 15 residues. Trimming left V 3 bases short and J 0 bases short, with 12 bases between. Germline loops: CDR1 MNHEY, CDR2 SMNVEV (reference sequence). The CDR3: CASSLGWDASYEQYF. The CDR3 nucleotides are TGTGCCAGCAGTTTGGGGTGGGACGCCTCCTACGAGCAGTACTTC.

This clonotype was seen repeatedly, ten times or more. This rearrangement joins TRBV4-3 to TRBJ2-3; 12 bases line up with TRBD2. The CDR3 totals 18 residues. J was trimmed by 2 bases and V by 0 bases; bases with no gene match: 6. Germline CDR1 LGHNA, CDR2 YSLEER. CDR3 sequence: CASSQDSGTSGLTDTQYF. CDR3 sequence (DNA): TGCGCCAGCAGCCAAGATTCTGGGACTAGCGGGCTCACAGATACGCAGTATTTT.

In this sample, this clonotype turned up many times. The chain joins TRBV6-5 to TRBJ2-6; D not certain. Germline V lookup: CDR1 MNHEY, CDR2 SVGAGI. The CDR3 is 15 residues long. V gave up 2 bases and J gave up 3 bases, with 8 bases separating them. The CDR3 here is CASSYMGGGANVLTF. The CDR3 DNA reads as TGTGCCAGCAGTTACATGGGTGGTGGGGCCAACGTCCTGACTTTC.

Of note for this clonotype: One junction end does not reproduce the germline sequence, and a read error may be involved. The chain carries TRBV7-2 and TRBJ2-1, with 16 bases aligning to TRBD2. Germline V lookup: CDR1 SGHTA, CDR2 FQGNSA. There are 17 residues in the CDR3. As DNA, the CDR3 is TGTGCCAGCAGCCTAGCGGGGACTAGCGGGAGGGCCGCTGAGCAGTTCTTC. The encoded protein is CASSLAGTSGRAAEQFF.

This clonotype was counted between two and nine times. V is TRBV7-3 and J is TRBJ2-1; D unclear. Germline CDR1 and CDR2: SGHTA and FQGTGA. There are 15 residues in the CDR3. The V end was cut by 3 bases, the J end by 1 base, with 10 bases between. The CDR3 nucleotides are TGTGCCAGCAGCTTTAACCTGGGGTCCTACAATGAGCAGTTCTTC. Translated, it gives CASSFNLGSYNEQFF.

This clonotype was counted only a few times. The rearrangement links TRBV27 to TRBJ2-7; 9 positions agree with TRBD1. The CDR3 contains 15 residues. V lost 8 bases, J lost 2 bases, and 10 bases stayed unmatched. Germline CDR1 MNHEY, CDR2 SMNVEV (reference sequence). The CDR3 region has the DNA TGTGCCAGCGGATTCTCCGGGACAGGGACCTACGAGCAGTACTTC. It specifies CASGFSGTGTYEQYF.

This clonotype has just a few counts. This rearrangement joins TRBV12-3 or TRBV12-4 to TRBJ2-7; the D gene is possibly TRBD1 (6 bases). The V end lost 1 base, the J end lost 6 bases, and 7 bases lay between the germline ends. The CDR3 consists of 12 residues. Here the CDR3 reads CASSLVRGEQYF. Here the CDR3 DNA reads TGTGCCAGCAGTTTAGTCAGGGGCGAGCAGTACTTC.

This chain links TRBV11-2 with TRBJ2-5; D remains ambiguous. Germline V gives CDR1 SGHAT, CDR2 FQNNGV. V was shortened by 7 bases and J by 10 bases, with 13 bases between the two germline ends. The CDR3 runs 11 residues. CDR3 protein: CASKEIAFQYF. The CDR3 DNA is TGTGCCAGCAAGGAGATTGCGTTCCAGTACTTC. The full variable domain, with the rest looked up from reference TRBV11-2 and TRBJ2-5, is EAGVAQSPRYKIIEKRQSVAFWCNPISGHATLYWYQQILGQGPKLLIQFQNNGVVDDSQLPKDRFSAERLKGVDSTLKIQPAKLEDSAVYLCASKEIAFQYFGPGTRLLVL.

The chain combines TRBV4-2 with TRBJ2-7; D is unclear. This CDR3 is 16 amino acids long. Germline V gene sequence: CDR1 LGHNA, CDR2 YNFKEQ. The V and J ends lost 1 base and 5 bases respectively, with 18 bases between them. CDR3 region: CASSQATVSPRDEQYF. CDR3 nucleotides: TGTGCCAGCAGCCAAGCAACGGTCTCTCCTAGAGACGAGCAGTACTTC.

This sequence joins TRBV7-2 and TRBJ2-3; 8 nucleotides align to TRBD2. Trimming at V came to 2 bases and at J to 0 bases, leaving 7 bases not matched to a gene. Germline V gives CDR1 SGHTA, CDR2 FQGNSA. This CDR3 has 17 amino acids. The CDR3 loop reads CASSLNGRARSTDTQYF. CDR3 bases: TGTGCCAGCAGCTTAAACGGGAGGGCCAGGAGCACAGATACGCAGTATTTT.

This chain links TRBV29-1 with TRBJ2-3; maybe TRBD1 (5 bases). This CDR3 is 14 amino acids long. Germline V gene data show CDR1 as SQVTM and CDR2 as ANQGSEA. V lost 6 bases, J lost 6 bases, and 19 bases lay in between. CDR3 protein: CSVVTAHLLDTQYF. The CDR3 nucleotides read TGCAGCGTAGTGACAGCCCACCTGTTGGATACGCAGTATTTT.

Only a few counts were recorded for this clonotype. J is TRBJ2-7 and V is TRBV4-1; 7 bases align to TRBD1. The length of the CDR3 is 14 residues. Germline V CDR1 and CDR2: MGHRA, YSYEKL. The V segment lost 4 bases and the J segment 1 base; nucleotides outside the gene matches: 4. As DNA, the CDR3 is TGCGCCAGCAGCCCCCCGGGACAGTCCTACGAGCAGTACTTC. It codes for CASSPPGQSYEQYF.

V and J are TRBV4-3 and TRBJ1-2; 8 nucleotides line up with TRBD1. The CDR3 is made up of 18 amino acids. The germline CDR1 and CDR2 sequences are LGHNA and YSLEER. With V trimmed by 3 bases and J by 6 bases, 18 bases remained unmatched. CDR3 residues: CASSHPSQTGEGRDGYTF. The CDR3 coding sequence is TGCGCCAGCAGCCACCCATCCCAGACAGGGGAAGGACGAGATGGCTACACCTTC.

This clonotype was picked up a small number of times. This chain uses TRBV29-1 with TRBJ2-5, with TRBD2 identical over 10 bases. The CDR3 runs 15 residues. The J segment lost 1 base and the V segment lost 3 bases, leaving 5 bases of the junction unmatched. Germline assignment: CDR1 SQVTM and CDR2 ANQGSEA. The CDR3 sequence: CSVEGGLAFQETQYF. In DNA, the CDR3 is TGCAGCGTTGAGGGGGGACTAGCGTTCCAAGAGACCCAGTACTTC.

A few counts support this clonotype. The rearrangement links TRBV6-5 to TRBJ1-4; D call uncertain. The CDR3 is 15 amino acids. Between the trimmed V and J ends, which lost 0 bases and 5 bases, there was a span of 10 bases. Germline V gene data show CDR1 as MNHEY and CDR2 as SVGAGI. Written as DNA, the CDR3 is TGTGCCAGCAGTTACTCGAAGGAGCGGAATGAAAAACTGTTTTTT. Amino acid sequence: CASSYSKERNEKLFF.